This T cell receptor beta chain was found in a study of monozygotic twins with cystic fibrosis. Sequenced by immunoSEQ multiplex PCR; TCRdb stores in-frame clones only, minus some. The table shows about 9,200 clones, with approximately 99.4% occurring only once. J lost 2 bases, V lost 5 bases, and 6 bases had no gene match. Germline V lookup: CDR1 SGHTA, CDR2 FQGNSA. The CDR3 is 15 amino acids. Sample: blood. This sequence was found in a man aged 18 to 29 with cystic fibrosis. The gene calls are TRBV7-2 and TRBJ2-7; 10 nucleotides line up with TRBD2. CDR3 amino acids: CASSRTSGTTYEQYF. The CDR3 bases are TGTGCCAGCAGCCGAACTAGCGGGACCACCTACGAGCAGTACTTC.